This T cell receptor (beta chain) came from a study of blood T cell repertoires in COVID-19. Study overall: In each case, the material was cDNA or gDNA derived from T cells, B-cell-depleted T cells, or PBMCs.

Per the authors' pipeline: Amplification of reference gene primers was used by the study to estimate nucleated cell counts. Some clones are missing from TCRdb's copy, which holds only in-frame ones; the method was immunoSEQ multiplex PCR. From that table come the V and J calls and clone size; the DNA was used to work out D and trimming. The table includes some 150,000 clones, 75% to 90% detected once. V trimming: 3 bases; J trimming: 3 bases; junction bases outside the gene matches: 9. This CDR3 is 16 amino acids long. CDR1 and CDR2 from the germline V gene are KGHSH and LQKENI. This TCR came from a woman in her 70s with acute or convalescent COVID-19. The genes are TRBV18 and TRBJ2-3, with TRBD1 matching over 7 bases. Sample: peripheral blood. In DNA, the CDR3 is TGTGCCAGCTCACCTGTCTCAGGGGGTATAACAGATACGCAGTATTTT. It codes for CASSPVSGGITDTQYF.